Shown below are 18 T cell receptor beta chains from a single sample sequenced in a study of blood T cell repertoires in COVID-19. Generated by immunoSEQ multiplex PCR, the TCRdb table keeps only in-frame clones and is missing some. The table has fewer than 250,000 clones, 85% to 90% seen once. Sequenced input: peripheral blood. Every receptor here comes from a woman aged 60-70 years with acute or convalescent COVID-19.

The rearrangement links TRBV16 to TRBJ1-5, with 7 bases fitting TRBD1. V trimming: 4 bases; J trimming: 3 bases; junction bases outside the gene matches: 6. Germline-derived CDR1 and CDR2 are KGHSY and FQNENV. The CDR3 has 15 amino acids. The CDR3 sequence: CASSPAGGYNQPQHF. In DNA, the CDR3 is TGTGCCAGCAGCCCAGCAGGGGGGTACAATCAGCCCCAGCATTTT.

In nucleotides, the CDR3 is TGTGCCAGCAGCCGTAGACTAGCGGGGTCCTACAATGAGCAGTTCTTC. Translated: CASSRRLAGSYNEQFF. The rearrangement joins TRBV7-2 to TRBJ2-1; 11 nucleotides line up with TRBD2. V lost 5 bases and J lost 1; bases outside the gene matches: 4. CDR1 SGHTA and CDR2 FQGNSA come from the germline V gene. The CDR3 contains 16 residues.

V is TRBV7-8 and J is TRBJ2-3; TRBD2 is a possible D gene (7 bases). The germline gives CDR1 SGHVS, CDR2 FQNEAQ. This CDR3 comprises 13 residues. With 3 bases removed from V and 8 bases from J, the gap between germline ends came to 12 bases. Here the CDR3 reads CASSFHREGTQYF. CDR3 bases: TGTGCCAGCAGCTTTCACAGGGAGGGTACGCAGTATTTT. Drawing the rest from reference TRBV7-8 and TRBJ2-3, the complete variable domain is GAGVSQSPRYKVAKRGQDVALRCDPISGHVSLFWYQQALGQGPEFLTYFQNEAQLDKSGLPSDRFFAERPEGSVSTLKIQRTQQEDSAVYLCASSFHREGTQYFGPGTRLTVL.

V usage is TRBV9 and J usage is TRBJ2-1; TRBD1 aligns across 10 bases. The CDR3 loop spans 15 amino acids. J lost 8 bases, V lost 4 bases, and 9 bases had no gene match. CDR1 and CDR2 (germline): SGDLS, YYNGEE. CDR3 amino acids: CASSSDRGQVYEQFF. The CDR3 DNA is TGTGCCAGCAGCAGCGACAGGGGGCAGGTCTATGAGCAGTTCTTC.

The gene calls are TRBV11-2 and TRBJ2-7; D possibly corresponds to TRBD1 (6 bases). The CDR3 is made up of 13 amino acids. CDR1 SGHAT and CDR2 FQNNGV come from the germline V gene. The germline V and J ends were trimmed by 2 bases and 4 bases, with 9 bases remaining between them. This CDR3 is CASSLQGWYEQYF. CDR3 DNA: TGTGCCAGCAGCTTACAGGGGTGGTACGAGCAGTACTTC.

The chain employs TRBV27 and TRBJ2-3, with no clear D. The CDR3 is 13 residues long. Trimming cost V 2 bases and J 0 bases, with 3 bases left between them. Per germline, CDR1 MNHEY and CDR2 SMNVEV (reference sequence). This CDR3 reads CASSLTSTDTQYF. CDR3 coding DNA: TGTGCCAGCAGTTTAACTAGCACAGATACGCAGTATTTT.

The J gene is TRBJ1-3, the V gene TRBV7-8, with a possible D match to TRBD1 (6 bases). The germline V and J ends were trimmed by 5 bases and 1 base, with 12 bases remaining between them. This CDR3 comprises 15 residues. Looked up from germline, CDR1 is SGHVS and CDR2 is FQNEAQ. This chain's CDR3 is CASSLQGLSGNTIYF. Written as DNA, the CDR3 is TGTGCCAGCAGCCTGCAGGGGCTTTCTGGAAACACCATATATTTT.

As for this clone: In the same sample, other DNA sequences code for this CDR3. CDR3 residues: CASSLGTGMNTEAFF. CDR3 bases: TGCGCCAGCAGCTTGGGAACAGGGATGAACACTGAAGCTTTCTTT. V is TRBV5-1 and J is TRBJ1-1; D is perhaps TRBD1 (6 bases). Trimming removed 0 bases from V and 0 bases from J, with 9 bases in between. The CDR3 is 15 residues long. Germline-derived CDR1 and CDR2 are SGHRS and YFSETQ.

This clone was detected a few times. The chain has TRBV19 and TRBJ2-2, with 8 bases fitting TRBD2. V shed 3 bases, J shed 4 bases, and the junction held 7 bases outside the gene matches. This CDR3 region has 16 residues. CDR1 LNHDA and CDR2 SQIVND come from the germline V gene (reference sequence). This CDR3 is CASSIRLAGPTGELFF. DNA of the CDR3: TGTGCCAGTAGTATTCGGTTAGCGGGACCCACCGGGGAGCTGTTTTTT.

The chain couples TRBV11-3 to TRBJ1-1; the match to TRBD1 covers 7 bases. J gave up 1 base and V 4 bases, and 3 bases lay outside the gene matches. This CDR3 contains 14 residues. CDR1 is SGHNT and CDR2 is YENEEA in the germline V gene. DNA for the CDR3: TGTGCCAGCAGCTCAGGGGGGCCGAACACTGAAGCTTTCTTT. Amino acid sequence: CASSSGGPNTEAFF.

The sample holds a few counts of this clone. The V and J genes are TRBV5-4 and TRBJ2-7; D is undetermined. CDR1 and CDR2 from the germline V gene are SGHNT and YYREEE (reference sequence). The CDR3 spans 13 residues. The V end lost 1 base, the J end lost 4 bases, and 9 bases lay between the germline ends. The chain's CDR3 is CASSLPPRYEQYF. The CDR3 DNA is TGTGCCAGCAGCTTGCCCCCACGGTACGAGCAGTACTTC. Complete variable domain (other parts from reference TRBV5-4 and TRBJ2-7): ETGVTQSPTHLIKTRGQQVTLRCSSQSGHNTVSWYQQALGQGPQFIFQYYREEENGRGNFPPRFSGLQFPNYSSELNVNALELDDSALYLCASSLPPRYEQYFGPGTRLTVT.

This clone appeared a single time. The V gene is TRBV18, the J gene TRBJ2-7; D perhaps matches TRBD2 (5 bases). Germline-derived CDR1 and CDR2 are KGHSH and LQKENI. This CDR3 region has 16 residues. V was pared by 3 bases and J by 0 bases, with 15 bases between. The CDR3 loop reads CASSPETQRYSYEQYF. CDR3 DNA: TGTGCCAGCTCACCTGAGACCCAGCGGTACTCCTACGAGCAGTACTTC.

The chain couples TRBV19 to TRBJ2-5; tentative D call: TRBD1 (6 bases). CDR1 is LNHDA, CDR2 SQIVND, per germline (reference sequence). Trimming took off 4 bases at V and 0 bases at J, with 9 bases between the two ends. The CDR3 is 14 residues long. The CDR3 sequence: CASSTWDNQETQYF. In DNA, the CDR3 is TGTGCCAGTAGTACCTGGGACAACCAAGAGACCCAGTACTTC.

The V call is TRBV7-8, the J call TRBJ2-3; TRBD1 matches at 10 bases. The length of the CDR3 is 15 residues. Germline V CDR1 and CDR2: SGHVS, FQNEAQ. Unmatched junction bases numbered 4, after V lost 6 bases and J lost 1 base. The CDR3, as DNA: TGTGCCAGCAGACTGGGACAGGGGCGCACAGATACGCAGTATTTT. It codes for CASRLGQGRTDTQYF.

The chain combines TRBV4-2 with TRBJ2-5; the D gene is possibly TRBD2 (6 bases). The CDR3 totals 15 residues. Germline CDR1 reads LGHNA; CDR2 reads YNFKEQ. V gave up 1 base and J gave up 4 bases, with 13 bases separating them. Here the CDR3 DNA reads TGTGCCAGCAGCCAAGCGGGAGACGGGGGAGAGACCCAGTACTTC. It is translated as CASSQAGDGGETQYF.

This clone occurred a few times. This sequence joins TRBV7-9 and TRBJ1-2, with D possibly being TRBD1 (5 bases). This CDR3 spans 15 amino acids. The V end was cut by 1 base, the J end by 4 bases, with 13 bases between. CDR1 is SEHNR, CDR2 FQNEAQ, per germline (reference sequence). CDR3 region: CASSLVSGRGYGYTF. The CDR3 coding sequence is TGTGCCAGCAGCTTAGTATCAGGGCGGGGCTATGGCTACACCTTC.

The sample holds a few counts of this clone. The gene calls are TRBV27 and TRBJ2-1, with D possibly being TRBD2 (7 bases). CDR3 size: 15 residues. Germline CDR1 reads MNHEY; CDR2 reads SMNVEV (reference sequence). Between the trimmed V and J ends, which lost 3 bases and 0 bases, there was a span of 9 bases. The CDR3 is CASSLRGGSYNEQFF. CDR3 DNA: TGTGCCAGCAGTTTGAGGGGGGGCTCCTACAATGAGCAGTTCTTC.

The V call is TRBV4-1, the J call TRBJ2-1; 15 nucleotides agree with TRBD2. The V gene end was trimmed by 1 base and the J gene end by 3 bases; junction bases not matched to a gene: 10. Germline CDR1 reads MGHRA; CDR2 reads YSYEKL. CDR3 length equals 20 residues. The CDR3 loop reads CASSQAAPGLAGGSYNEQFF. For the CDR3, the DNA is TGCGCCAGCAGCCAAGCTGCGCCGGGACTAGCGGGGGGAAGCTACAATGAGCAGTTCTTC.